A selection of T cell receptor beta chains follows, all from one sample in a study of memory CD4+ T cells and cytomegalovirus serostatus. Data came from immunoSEQ multiplex PCR; TCRdb stores just in-frame clones and leaves some out. The sample has 50,000 to 70,000 clones, 70% to 85% seen once; the top ten hold less than 0.9%. Input material: memory CD4+ T cells from blood. The receptors were gathered from an adult in good health and CMV-seronegative. The CDR3 runs from the conserved cysteine through the conserved F or W. Fields, in order: CDR3 length, D gene, J gene, V gene, clone size, CDR3 protein, CDR3 DNA. D genes are given only for firm matches. Clone size appears in some rows only: once, few, many, or a class for an expanded clone.

len: 13; d_gene: TRBD2; j_gene: TRBJ2-5; v_gene: TRBV5-1; abundance: NA; CDR3aa: CASKRGREETQYF; CDR3nt: TGCGCCAGCAAGCGAGGGAGGGAAGAGACCCAGTACTTC
len: 13; d_gene: NA; j_gene: TRBJ2-1; v_gene: TRBV12-5; abundance: once; CDR3aa: CASGPPGDHEQFF; CDR3nt: TGTGCTAGTGGTCCACCCGGGGACCATGAGCAGTTCTTC
len: 14; d_gene: TRBD1; j_gene: TRBJ1-1; v_gene: TRBV27; abundance: NA; CDR3aa: CASSPQTGGVGAFF; CDR3nt: TGTGCCAGCAGTCCGCAGACAGGGGGCGTCGGGGCTTTCTTT
len: 12; d_gene: NA; j_gene: TRBJ2-1; v_gene: TRBV29-1; abundance: NA; CDR3aa: CSVGGGRSEQFF; CDR3nt: TGCAGCGTTGGAGGGGGGCGATCAGAGCAGTTCTTC
len: 14; d_gene: TRBD1; j_gene: TRBJ2-7; v_gene: TRBV6-1; abundance: NA; CDR3aa: CASSGGTGSMEQYF; CDR3nt: TGTGCCAGCAGTGGGGGGACAGGGTCTATGGAGCAGTACTTC
len: 14; d_gene: NA; j_gene: TRBJ2-1; v_gene: TRBV15; abundance: NA; CDR3aa: CATSRGTLTAEQFF; CDR3nt: TGTGCCACCAGCAGAGGGACATTAACGGCTGAGCAGTTCTTC
len: 15; d_gene: TRBD1; j_gene: TRBJ2-7; v_gene: TRBV6-5; abundance: NA; CDR3aa: CASRPWDRGPGEQYF; CDR3nt: TGTGCCAGCAGACCCTGGGACAGGGGGCCGGGAGAGCAGTACTTC
len: 16; d_gene: TRBD1; j_gene: TRBJ1-2; v_gene: TRBV5-4; abundance: once; CDR3aa: CASSLDLRGPASQSLF; CDR3nt: TGTGCCAGCAGCCTCGACCTCAGGGGGCCAGCGAGCCAGAGTCTCTTC
len: 14; d_gene: NA; j_gene: TRBJ1-1; v_gene: TRBV7-2; abundance: NA; CDR3aa: CASSLPPRDGEAFF; CDR3nt: TGTGCCAGCAGCCTCCCTCCCCGGGATGGTGAAGCTTTCTTT
len: 11; d_gene: NA; j_gene: TRBJ2-2; v_gene: TRBV4-1; abundance: NA; CDR3aa: CASSPSRELFF; CDR3nt: TGCGCCAGCAGCCCCTCGAGGGAGCTGTTTTTT
len: 17; d_gene: TRBD2; j_gene: TRBJ2-2; v_gene: TRBV11-2; abundance: few; CDR3aa: CASSPGRVAGMAGELFF; CDR3nt: TGTGCCAGCAGCCCGGGGAGGGTTGCGGGGATGGCCGGGGAGCTGTTTTTT
len: 16; d_gene: NA; j_gene: TRBJ1-1; v_gene: TRBV18; abundance: NA; CDR3aa: CASSPPRGARGTEAFF; CDR3nt: TGTGCCAGCTCACCACCGAGGGGGGCGCGGGGCACTGAAGCTTTCTTT
len: 15; d_gene: NA; j_gene: TRBJ2-7; v_gene: TRBV18; abundance: NA; CDR3aa: CASSPPGQLSYEQYF; CDR3nt: TGTGCCAGCTCACCACCGGGACAATTATCCTACGAGCAGTACTTC
len: 15; d_gene: NA; j_gene: TRBJ2-2; v_gene: TRBV11-2; abundance: NA; CDR3aa: CASSPRDRNTGELFF; CDR3nt: TGTGCCAGCAGCCCCAGGGATAGGAACACCGGGGAGCTGTTTTTT
len: 13; d_gene: TRBD1; j_gene: TRBJ1-5; v_gene: TRBV2; abundance: NA; CDR3aa: CASSQGANQPQHF; CDR3nt: TGTGCCAGCAGTCAGGGGGCCAATCAGCCCCAGCATTTT
len: 14; d_gene: NA; j_gene: TRBJ1-1; v_gene: TRBV5-1; abundance: NA; CDR3aa: CASSTERRNTEAFF; CDR3nt: TGCGCCAGCAGCACCGAACGTCGGAACACTGAAGCTTTCTTT
len: 15; d_gene: TRBD2; j_gene: TRBJ2-3; v_gene: TRBV7-9; abundance: NA; CDR3aa: CASSWASGGGDTQYF; CDR3nt: TGTGCCAGCAGCTGGGCTAGCGGGGGCGGTGATACGCAGTATTTT
len: 15; d_gene: NA; j_gene: TRBJ1-1; v_gene: TRBV18; abundance: few; CDR3aa: CASSPSRVGNTEAFF; CDR3nt: TGTGCCAGCTCACCAAGCCGGGTGGGAAACACTGAAGCTTTCTTT
len: 14; d_gene: NA; j_gene: TRBJ1-6; v_gene: TRBV14; abundance: few; CDR3aa: CASSQSGGNSPLHF; CDR3nt: TGTGCCAGCAGCCAATCTGGGGGCAATTCACCCCTCCACTTT
len: 15; d_gene: TRBD1; j_gene: TRBJ2-2; v_gene: TRBV7-6; abundance: NA; CDR3aa: CASSPPTGQAGELFF; CDR3nt: TGTGCCAGCAGCCCGCCGACGGGACAGGCCGGGGAGCTGTTTTTT
len: 14; d_gene: NA; j_gene: TRBJ1-6; v_gene: TRBV7-6; abundance: once; CDR3aa: CASSYRETSSPLHF; CDR3nt: TGTGCCAGCAGCTACAGGGAAACAAGTTCACCCCTCCACTTT
len: 12; d_gene: TRBD1; j_gene: TRBJ1-2; v_gene: TRBV27; abundance: NA; CDR3aa: CASSPDRGGYTF; CDR3nt: TGTGCCAGCAGTCCTGACAGGGGGGGCTACACCTTC
len: 16; d_gene: NA; j_gene: TRBJ2-7; v_gene: TRBV5-6; abundance: NA; CDR3aa: CASSTDIHSNPYEQYF; CDR3nt: TGTGCCAGCAGCACGGACATACATTCAAATCCCTACGAGCAGTACTTC
len: 12; d_gene: NA; j_gene: TRBJ2-3; v_gene: TRBV5-1; abundance: NA; CDR3aa: CASGGGTDTQYF; CDR3nt: TGCGCCAGCGGGGGCGGGACAGATACGCAGTATTTT
len: 14; d_gene: NA; j_gene: TRBJ1-4; v_gene: TRBV10-1; abundance: few; CDR3aa: CASIGPGANEKLFF; CDR3nt: TGCGCCAGCATTGGCCCCGGGGCTAATGAAAAACTGTTTTTT
len: 14; d_gene: NA; j_gene: TRBJ2-7; v_gene: TRBV27; abundance: NA; CDR3aa: CASITNRRSYEQYF; CDR3nt: TGTGCCAGCATAACTAACCGGAGATCCTACGAGCAGTACTTC
len: 16; d_gene: NA; j_gene: TRBJ1-6; v_gene: TRBV5-6; abundance: NA; CDR3aa: CASIEAGGTINSPLHF; CDR3nt: TGTGCCAGCATCGAGGCGGGCGGGACAATTAATTCACCCCTCCACTTT
len: 15; d_gene: TRBD1; j_gene: TRBJ1-3; v_gene: TRBV6-1; abundance: NA; CDR3aa: CASREGQGYGNTIYF; CDR3nt: TGTGCCAGCAGAGAGGGACAGGGTTACGGAAACACCATATATTTT
len: 15; d_gene: NA; j_gene: TRBJ1-3; v_gene: TRBV7-9; abundance: NA; CDR3aa: CASSLTGGSGNTIYF; CDR3nt: TGTGCCAGCAGCTTAACGGGGGGCTCTGGAAACACCATATATTTT
len: 13; d_gene: TRBD1; j_gene: TRBJ1-1; v_gene: TRBV10-3; abundance: NA; CDR3aa: CAIRDRGNTEAFF; CDR3nt: TGTGCCATCAGGGACAGGGGGAACACTGAAGCTTTCTTT
len: 16; d_gene: TRBD1; j_gene: TRBJ1-2; v_gene: TRBV2; abundance: NA; CDR3aa: CASSDPRPTGTYGYTF; CDR3nt: TGTGCCAGCAGTGACCCTCGACCGACAGGGACCTATGGCTACACCTTC
len: 16; d_gene: TRBD1; j_gene: TRBJ2-7; v_gene: TRBV13; abundance: once; CDR3aa: CASSRLDRGRPYEQYF; CDR3nt: TGTGCCAGCAGCCGCCTTGACAGGGGACGGCCCTACGAGCAGTACTTC
len: 13; d_gene: NA; j_gene: TRBJ1-2; v_gene: TRBV28; abundance: NA; CDR3aa: CASSSPPYYGYTF; CDR3nt: TGTGCCAGCAGTTCGCCACCATACTATGGCTACACCTTC
len: 15; d_gene: NA; j_gene: TRBJ2-1; v_gene: TRBV5-1; abundance: NA; CDR3aa: CASSLEGGVGNEQFF; CDR3nt: TGCGCCAGCAGCTTGGAGGGGGGAGTGGGCAATGAGCAGTTCTTC
len: 15; d_gene: NA; j_gene: TRBJ1-1; v_gene: TRBV7-2; abundance: NA; CDR3aa: CASSWAGVLNTEAFF; CDR3nt: TGTGCCAGCAGCTGGGCAGGGGTGCTGAACACTGAAGCTTTCTTT
len: 15; d_gene: TRBD1; j_gene: TRBJ2-5; v_gene: TRBV19; abundance: few; CDR3aa: CASRQGQGRGETQYF; CDR3nt: TGTGCCAGTAGACAGGGACAGGGGAGAGGAGAGACCCAGTACTTC
len: 15; d_gene: TRBD1; j_gene: TRBJ1-1; v_gene: TRBV19; abundance: once; CDR3aa: CASSTDRAVSTEAFF; CDR3nt: TGTGCCAGTAGTACGGACAGGGCGGTTAGCACTGAAGCTTTCTTT
len: 15; d_gene: NA; j_gene: TRBJ2-2; v_gene: TRBV7-7; abundance: NA; CDR3aa: CASATGTGKTGELFF; CDR3nt: TGTGCTAGCGCTACAGGGACGGGGAAGACCGGGGAGCTGTTTTTT
len: 15; d_gene: NA; j_gene: TRBJ1-3; v_gene: TRBV5-1; abundance: NA; CDR3aa: CASSLEGNTGNTIYF; CDR3nt: TGCGCCAGCAGCTTGGAGGGGAACACGGGAAACACCATATATTTT